Below, 20 T cell receptor beta chains from the same sample are listed, as sequenced in a study of shared clonotypes between healthy human individuals. Measured with immunoSEQ multiplex PCR; TCRdb has only the in-frame clones, and not every one. The sample lists approximately 2,000,000 clones, around 93% occurring once. The naive CD8 subset, CD45RO-negative cells positively selected for CCR7, excluded terminally differentiated effector memory CD45RA+ cells. Sample: naive CD8+ T cells from PBMCs. These TCRs come from a man younger than 35 in good health. Some clones in this sample may be carry-over from other donors' samples.

This clone came up a few times. This chain connects TRBV28 to TRBJ2-7; 10 bases line up with TRBD2. V was clipped by 2 bases and J by 7 bases; unmatched bases: 11. CDR1 is MDHEN and CDR2 is SYDVKM in the germline V gene. The CDR3 is 16 residues long. Here the CDR3 reads CASSLGLAGGSGEQYF. CDR3 in DNA: TGTGCCAGCAGTTTAGGATTAGCGGGAGGATCTGGGGAGCAGTACTTC.

The gene calls are TRBV7-8 and TRBJ2-7, with D possibly being TRBD2 (7 bases). The germline gives CDR1 SGHVS, CDR2 FQNEAQ. The V gene lost 5 bases and the J gene lost 0 bases, with 17 bases spanning the gap. CDR3 length: 16 residues. The CDR3 DNA sequence: TGTGCCAGCAGCCCCCTGGTTCGGGGGGCCTCCTACGAGCAGTACTTC. Translating it yields CASSPLVRGASYEQYF.

The CDR3 protein is CASSWGLAVNTGELFF. In nucleotides, the CDR3 is TGTGCCAGCAGCTGGGGACTAGCGGTCAACACCGGGGAGCTGTTTTTT. The rearrangement uses TRBV11-2 and TRBJ2-2; 11 bases line up with TRBD2. V lost 4 bases, J lost 2 bases, and 3 bases stayed unmatched. Germline V gives CDR1 SGHAT, CDR2 FQNNGV. The CDR3 has 16 residues.

V and J are TRBV2 and TRBJ1-1; D is possibly TRBD1 (5 bases). V lost 3 bases to trimming and J lost 9 bases, with 17 bases between them. Germline V lookup: CDR1 SNHLY, CDR2 FYNNEI. The CDR3 has 14 residues. CDR3 in amino acids: CASSEDTIGIKAFF. The CDR3 bases are TGTGCCAGCAGTGAGGACACTATTGGGATTAAAGCTTTCTTT.

This chain links TRBV29-1 with TRBJ1-1; D remains ambiguous. V lost 1 base and J 6 bases, leaving 18 bases between the germline ends. Per germline, CDR1 SQVTM and CDR2 ANQGSEA. The CDR3 is 15 residues long. In nucleotides, the CDR3 is TGCAGCGTTGAAGCAAACTCGGGGTGGGCCCCTGAAGCTTTCTTT. Its translation is CSVEANSGWAPEAFF.

The V and J genes are TRBV28 and TRBJ1-2, with D possibly matching TRBD1 (5 bases). V was shortened by 6 bases and J by 8 bases, with 22 bases between the two germline ends. Germline CDR1 reads MDHEN; CDR2 reads SYDVKM. There are 15 residues in the CDR3. CDR3 sequence reads: CASSHPRDSRRGYTF. CDR3 nucleotide sequence: TGTGCCAGCAGCCACCCACGGGACTCACGGAGGGGCTACACCTTC.

As to this clone: The identical CDR3 is also encoded by other nucleotide sequences in the sample. The V call is TRBV27, the J call TRBJ2-1, with D unclear. Per germline, CDR1 MNHEY and CDR2 SMNVEV (reference sequence). This CDR3 contains 14 residues. V gave up 6 bases and J gave up 0 bases, with 9 bases separating them. CDR3 DNA: TGTGCCAGCAGCTCCCGTAGCTCCTACAATGAGCAGTTCTTC. Protein product: CASSSRSSYNEQFF.

The chain links TRBV7-9 to TRBJ2-7, with D perhaps TRBD2 (5 bases). V was trimmed by 5 bases and J by 5 bases, leaving 16 bases between them. CDR1 SEHNR and CDR2 FQNEAQ come from the germline V gene (reference sequence). The CDR3 is 14 amino acids. For the CDR3, the DNA is TGTGCCAGCAGCCCATTACTAGTTTCCCACGAGCAGTACTTC. It translates to CASSPLLVSHEQYF. The full variable domain, with the rest looked up from reference TRBV7-9 and TRBJ2-7, is DTGVSQNPRHKITKRGQNVTFRCDPISEHNRLYWYRQTLGQGPEFLTYFQNEAQLEKSRLLSDRFSAERPKGSFSTLEIQRTEQGDSAMYLCASSPLLVSHEQYFGPGTRLTVT.

CDR3 nucleotides: TGCAGCGTCAAAGTGAACAACGGAGATACGCAGTATTTT. Its translation is CSVKVNNGDTQYF. The chain is built from TRBV29-1 and TRBJ2-3; D is uncertain. From germline, CDR1 is SQVTM and CDR2 ANQGSEA. This CDR3 spans 13 amino acids. V was pared by 6 bases and J by 5 bases, with 15 bases between.

This chain links TRBV28 with TRBJ1-2; 9 bases are a match to TRBD1. The CDR3 has 16 residues. Germline assignment: CDR1 MDHEN and CDR2 SYDVKM. V trimming: 6 bases; J trimming: 1 base; junction bases outside the gene matches: 9. CDR3 protein: CASRSDRGPYNYGYTF. The CDR3 nucleotides are TGTGCCAGCAGATCGGACAGGGGACCCTATAACTATGGCTACACCTTC.

Worth noting for this clone: The sample holds other DNA sequences that translate to the same CDR3. The chain has TRBV4-3 and TRBJ2-7, with 11 positions matching TRBD2. The CDR3 consists of 16 residues. Germline loops: CDR1 LGHNA, CDR2 YSLEER. Germline trimming cut 1 base from V and 1 base from J; bases unmatched to any gene: 3. CDR3 DNA: TGCGCCAGCAGCCAAGGGTTAGCGGGAGGGTCCTACGAGCAGTACTTC. Protein sequence: CASSQGLAGGSYEQYF.

The CDR3 region is CASSFPRTATGELFF. Here the CDR3 DNA reads TGTGCCAGCAGCTTCCCTCGGACAGCCACCGGGGAGCTGTTTTTT. This chain links TRBV7-9 with TRBJ2-2, with a weak D call TRBD1 (6 bases). V dropped 3 bases and J dropped 4 bases, with 12 bases sitting between them. The CDR3 contains 15 residues. Germline CDR1 and CDR2: SEHNR and FQNEAQ (reference sequence).

The genes are TRBV27 and TRBJ1-5; D unclear. V was clipped by 10 bases and J by 1 base, with 11 bases between them. The CDR3 has 13 residues. CDR1 is MNHEY, CDR2 SMNVEV, per germline (reference sequence). In nucleotides, the CDR3 is TGTGCCATTACAAACTCGAGCAATCAGCCCCAGCATTTT. This codes for CAITNSSNQPQHF.

The chain combines TRBV27 with TRBJ1-2; TRBD1 is a possible D gene (6 bases). The V gene lost 3 bases and the J gene lost 4 bases, with 15 bases spanning the gap. There are 15 residues in the CDR3. CDR1 MNHEY and CDR2 SMNVEV come from the germline V gene (reference sequence). CDR3 nucleotides: TGTGCCAGCAGTTTCACCTGGACAGCCAGCTATGGCTACACCTTC. Translation: CASSFTWTASYGYTF.

This chain connects TRBV5-4 to TRBJ2-1, with TRBD2 identical over 8 bases. The J segment lost 8 bases and the V segment lost 2 bases, leaving 9 bases of the junction unmatched. The germline CDR1 and CDR2 sequences are SGHNT and YYREEE (reference sequence). This CDR3 spans 15 amino acids. CDR3 amino acids: CASSLAGEAIHEQFF. The CDR3 coding sequence is TGTGCCAGCAGCTTAGCGGGGGAGGCGATACATGAGCAGTTCTTC.

Regarding this clone: Other nucleotide sequences from this sample produce the same CDR3. The chain uses TRBV27 and TRBJ2-7, with D possibly TRBD2 on 6 matching bases. From germline, CDR1 is MNHEY and CDR2 SMNVEV (reference sequence). The CDR3 extends over 13 amino acids. Deletions cut 3 bases from V and 2 bases from J, with 8 bases between. This CDR3 is CASSLGLTYEQYF. The CDR3 bases are TGTGCCAGCAGTTTGGGACTGACCTACGAGCAGTACTTC.

The CDR3 sequence: CASSHRSSYNSPLHF. CDR3 nucleotides: TGTGCCAGCAGCCACAGGAGCTCCTATAATTCACCCCTCCACTTT. V and J are TRBV28 and TRBJ1-6; possibly TRBD1 for D (5 bases). This CDR3 is 15 amino acids long. Trimming removed 6 bases at V and 0 bases at J, with 9 bases between. Germline V gene lookup returns CDR1 MDHEN and CDR2 SYDVKM.

The rearrangement links TRBV4-1 to TRBJ2-1; 10 bases line up with TRBD2. This CDR3 spans 14 amino acids. The trim removed 6 bases at V and 7 bases at J, leaving 6 bases unmatched. CDR1 MGHRA and CDR2 YSYEKL come from the germline V gene. DNA for the CDR3: TGCGCCAGCAGACCAGCGGGAGGGGTAAATGAGCAGTTCTTC. Protein product: CASRPAGGVNEQFF.

This clone is a singleton in its sample. This chain joins TRBV4-1 and TRBJ2-7; D possibly uses TRBD1 or TRBD2 (5 bases each). The germline V gene has CDR1 MGHRA and CDR2 YSYEKL. With 0 bases removed from V and 6 bases from J, the gap between germline ends came to 15 bases. The CDR3 extends over 15 amino acids. The CDR3 DNA sequence: TGCGCCAGCAGCCAAGATCGGGGCCCGGGGACCGAGCAGTACTTC. Amino acid sequence: CASSQDRGPGTEQYF.

This chain's CDR3 is CASSSRMDDLNTEAFF. CDR3 DNA: TGTGCCAGCAGCTCGAGGATGGATGATTTGAACACTGAAGCTTTCTTT. The gene calls are TRBV13 and TRBJ1-1; no clear D gene. Trimming removed 4 bases from V and 0 bases from J, with 15 bases in between. This CDR3 is built from 16 residues. From germline, CDR1 is PRHDT and CDR2 FYEKMQ (reference sequence). Combining the CDR3 with reference TRBV13 and TRBJ1-1 gives the whole variable domain AAGVIQSPRHLIKEKRETATLKCYPIPRHDTVYWYQQGPGQDPQFLISFYEKMQSDKGSIPDRFSAQQFSDYHSELNMSSLELGDSALYFCASSSRMDDLNTEAFFGQGTRLTVV.